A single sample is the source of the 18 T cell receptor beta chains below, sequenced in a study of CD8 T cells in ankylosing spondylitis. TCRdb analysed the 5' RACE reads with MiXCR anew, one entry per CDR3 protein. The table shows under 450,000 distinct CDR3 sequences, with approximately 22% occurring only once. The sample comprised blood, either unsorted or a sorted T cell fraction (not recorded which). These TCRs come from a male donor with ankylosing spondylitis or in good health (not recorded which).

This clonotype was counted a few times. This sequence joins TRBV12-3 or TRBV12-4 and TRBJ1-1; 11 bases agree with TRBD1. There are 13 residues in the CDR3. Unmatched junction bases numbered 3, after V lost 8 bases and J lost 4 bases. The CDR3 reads CASDGQGATEAFF. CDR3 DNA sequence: TGTGCCAGCGACGGACAGGGGGCCACTGAAGCTTTCTTT.

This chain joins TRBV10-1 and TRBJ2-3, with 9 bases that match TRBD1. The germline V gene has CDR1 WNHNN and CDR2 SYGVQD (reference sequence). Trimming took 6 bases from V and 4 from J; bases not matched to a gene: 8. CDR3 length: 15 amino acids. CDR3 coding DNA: TGCGCCAGCAGCGGGACAGGGTATATCGCAGATACGCAGTATTTT. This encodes CASSGTGYIADTQYF.

CDR3: CASVGTELRGNEQYF. CDR3 coding DNA: TGTGCCAGCGTGGGGACTGAACTCAGGGGGAACGAGCAGTACTTC. The rearrangement joins TRBV2 to TRBJ2-7; D is possibly TRBD1 (7 bases). Trimming took 8 bases from V and 5 from J, leaving 22 bases between them. Germline V gene data show CDR1 as SNHLY and CDR2 as FYNNEI. The CDR3 consists of 15 residues.

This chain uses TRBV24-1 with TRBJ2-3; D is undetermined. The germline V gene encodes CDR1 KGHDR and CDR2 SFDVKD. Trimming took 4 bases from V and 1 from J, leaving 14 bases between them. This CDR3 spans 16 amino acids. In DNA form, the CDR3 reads TGTGCCACCAGTGACTACGATGGGATTCGCACAGATACGCAGTATTTT. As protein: CATSDYDGIRTDTQYF.

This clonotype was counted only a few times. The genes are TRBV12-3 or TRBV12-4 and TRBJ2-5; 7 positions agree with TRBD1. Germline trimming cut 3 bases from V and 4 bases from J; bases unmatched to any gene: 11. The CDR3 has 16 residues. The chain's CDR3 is CASSFAPATGVETQYF. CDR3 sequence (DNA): TGTGCCAGCAGTTTTGCCCCAGCCACAGGGGTAGAGACCCAGTACTTC.

The CDR3 here is CASSLNVNTPGELFF. In DNA, the CDR3 is TGTGCCAGCAGCTTAAATGTCAACACCCCCGGGGAGCTGTTTTTT. The gene calls are TRBV7-8 and TRBJ2-2; D remains unclear. The CDR3 has 15 amino acids. Germline V gives CDR1 SGHVS, CDR2 FQNEAQ. Trimming removed 2 bases at V and 6 bases at J, with 13 bases between.

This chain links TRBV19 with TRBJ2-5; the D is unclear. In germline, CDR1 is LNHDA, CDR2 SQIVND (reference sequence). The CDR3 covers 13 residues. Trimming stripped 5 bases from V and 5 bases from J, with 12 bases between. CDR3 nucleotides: TGTGCCAGTAGTCCCGGGCCTCCGGAGACCCAGTACTTC. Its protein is CASSPGPPETQYF.

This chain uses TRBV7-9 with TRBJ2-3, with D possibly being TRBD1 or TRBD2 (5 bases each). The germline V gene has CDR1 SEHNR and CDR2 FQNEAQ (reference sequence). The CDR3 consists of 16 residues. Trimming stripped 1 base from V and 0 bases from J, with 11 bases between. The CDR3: CASSLVGETSTDTQYF. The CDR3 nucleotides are TGTGCCAGCAGCTTAGTGGGGGAGACTAGCACAGATACGCAGTATTTT.

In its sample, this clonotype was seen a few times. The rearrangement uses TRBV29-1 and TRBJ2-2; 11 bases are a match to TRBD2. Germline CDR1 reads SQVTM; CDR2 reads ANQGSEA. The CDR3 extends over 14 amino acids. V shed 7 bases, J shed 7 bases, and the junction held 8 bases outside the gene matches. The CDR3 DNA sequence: TGCAGCGCTTTAGCGGGGGGGCTTGGCGGGGAGCTGTTTTTT. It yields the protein CSALAGGLGGELFF.

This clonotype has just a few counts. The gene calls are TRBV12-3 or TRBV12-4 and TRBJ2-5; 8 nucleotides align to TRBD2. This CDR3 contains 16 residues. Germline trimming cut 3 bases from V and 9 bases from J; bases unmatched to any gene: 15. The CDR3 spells CASSFFRGGGTKAQYF. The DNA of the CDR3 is TGTGCCAGCAGTTTCTTTCGGGGGGGAGGAACCAAGGCCCAGTACTTC.

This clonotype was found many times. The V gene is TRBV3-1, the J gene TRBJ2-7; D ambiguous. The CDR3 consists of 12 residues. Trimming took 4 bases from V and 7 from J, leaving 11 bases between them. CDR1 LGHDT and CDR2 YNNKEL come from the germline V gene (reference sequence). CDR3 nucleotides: TGTGCCAGCAGCCCCTCAGGAGTTGAGCAGTACTTC. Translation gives CASSPSGVEQYF.

CDR3 coding DNA: TGTGCCAGCACCCTGTCTAGCGGGGGGGCCCCAACCGGGGAGCTGTTTTTT. Protein: CASTLSSGGAPTGELFF. V is TRBV12-3 or TRBV12-4 and J is TRBJ2-2; 12 bases fit TRBD2. This CDR3 spans 17 amino acids. V lost 7 bases, J lost 5 bases, and 11 bases stayed unmatched.

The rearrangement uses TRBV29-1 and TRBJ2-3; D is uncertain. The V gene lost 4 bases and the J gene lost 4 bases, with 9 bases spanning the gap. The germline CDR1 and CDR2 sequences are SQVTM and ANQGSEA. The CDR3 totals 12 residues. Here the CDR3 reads CSVVRAPDTQYF. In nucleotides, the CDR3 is TGCAGCGTTGTAAGGGCCCCAGATACGCAGTATTTT.

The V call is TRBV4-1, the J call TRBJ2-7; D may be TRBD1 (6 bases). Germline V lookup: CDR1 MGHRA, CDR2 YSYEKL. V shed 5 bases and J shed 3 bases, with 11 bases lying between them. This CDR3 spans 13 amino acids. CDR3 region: CASSGDNDYEQYF. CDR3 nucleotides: TGCGCCAGCAGCGGGGACAATGACTACGAGCAGTACTTC.

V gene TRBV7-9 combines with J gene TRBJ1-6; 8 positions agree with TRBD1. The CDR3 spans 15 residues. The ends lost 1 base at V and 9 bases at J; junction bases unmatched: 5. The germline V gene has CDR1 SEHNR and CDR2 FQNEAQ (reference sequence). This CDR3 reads CASSLGRQGSSPLHF. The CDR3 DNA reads TGTGCCAGCAGCTTAGGTCGACAGGGGAGTTCACCCCTCCACTTT.

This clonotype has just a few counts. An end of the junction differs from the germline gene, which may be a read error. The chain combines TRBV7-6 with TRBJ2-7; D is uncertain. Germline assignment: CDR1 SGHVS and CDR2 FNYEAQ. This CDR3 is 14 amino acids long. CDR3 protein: CASSLVGDSHEQYF. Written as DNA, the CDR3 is TGTGCCAGCAGCTTAGTCGGAGACTCCCACGAGCAGTACTTC.

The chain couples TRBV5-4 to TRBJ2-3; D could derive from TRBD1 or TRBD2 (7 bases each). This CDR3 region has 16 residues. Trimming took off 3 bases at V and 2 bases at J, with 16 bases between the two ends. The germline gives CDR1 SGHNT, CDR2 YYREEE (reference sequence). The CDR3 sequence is CASSSNRGLPTDTQYF. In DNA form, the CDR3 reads TGTGCCAGCAGCTCCAACAGGGGACTACCCACAGATACGCAGTATTTT.

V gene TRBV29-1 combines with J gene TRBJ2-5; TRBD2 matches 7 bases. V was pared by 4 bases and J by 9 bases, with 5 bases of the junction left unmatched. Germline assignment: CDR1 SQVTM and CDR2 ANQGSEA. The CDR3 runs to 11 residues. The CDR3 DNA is TGCAGCGTTGCGGCGGGGGTGGCCCAGTACTTC. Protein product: CSVAAGVAQYF.